Listed below are T cell receptor beta chains from one sample, sequenced in a study of shared clonotypes between healthy human individuals. Libraries were prepared by immunoSEQ multiplex PCR; TCRdb keeps only in-frame clonotypes and omits some of them. The sample yields 650,000 to 800,000 clones, 72% seen once. Sequenced sample: memory CD4+ T cells sorted from blood. The receptor set was obtained from a woman in her 30s in good health. CDR3s include the opening cysteine and the closing phenylalanine or tryptophan. Each record gives: clone size, D gene, V gene, CDR3 length, J gene, CDR3 protein, CDR3 DNA. D genes are given only for firm matches. Only some rows state a clone size, as once, few, many or a class for expanded clones.

few,.,TRBV6-6,12,TRBJ2-7,CASSLQGNEQYF,TGTGCCAGCAGTCTACAGGGAAACGAGCAGTACTTC
few,.,TRBV9,15,TRBJ2-7,CASSVELGVSYEQYF,TGTGCCAGCAGCGTAGAGTTGGGGGTAAGCTACGAGCAGTACTTC
few,.,TRBV7-2,13,TRBJ2-5,CASSTGQIETQYF,TGTGCCAGCAGCACCGGACAGATAGAGACCCAGTACTTC
.,TRBD1,TRBV18,15,TRBJ2-2,CASSPTGVNTGELFF,TGTGCCAGCTCACCGACAGGGGTGAACACCGGGGAGCTGTTTTTT
.,.,TRBV7-2,15,TRBJ1-5,CASSLFTGSNQPQHF,TGTGCCAGCAGCTTATTTACGGGGAGCAATCAGCCCCAGCATTTT
.,.,TRBV9,15,TRBJ2-7,CASSVGPRGEYEQYF,TGTGCCAGCAGCGTAGGGCCCAGGGGAGAATACGAGCAGTACTTC
.,TRBD1,TRBV28,14,TRBJ1-1,CASSFGQGSTEAFF,TGTGCCAGCAGTTTTGGACAGGGGAGCACTGAAGCTTTCTTT
.,.,TRBV29-1,14,TRBJ2-1,CSAGLGSSYNEQFF,TGCAGCGCTGGACTGGGGAGCTCCTACAATGAGCAGTTCTTC
.,.,TRBV15,17,TRBJ1-3,CANHVRKEPNSGNTIYF,TGTGCCAACCACGTGAGAAAGGAACCTAACTCTGGAAACACCATATATTTT
.,.,TRBV6-5,13,TRBJ1-1,CASSLTVRTEAFF,TGTGCCAGCAGCTTGACAGTCCGGACTGAAGCTTTCTTT
few,TRBD2,TRBV5-1,18,TRBJ2-1,CASSFTPAGTSGINEQFF,TGCGCCAGCAGCTTCACGCCAGCCGGGACTAGCGGGATTAATGAGCAGTTCTTC
few,.,TRBV13,15,TRBJ2-1,CASSPRRSSYNEQFF,TGTGCCAGCAGCCCTAGGAGGAGCTCCTACAATGAGCAGTTCTTC
.,.,TRBV28,16,TRBJ2-6,CASSSKVTVGANVLTF,TGTGCCAGCAGTTCCAAGGTGACGGTAGGGGCCAACGTCCTGACTTTC
.,.,TRBV5-1,13,TRBJ2-2,CASSFQGPGELFF,TGCGCCAGCAGCTTCCAGGGTCCCGGGGAGCTGTTTTTT
.,TRBD2,TRBV11-2,15,TRBJ2-1,CASSLVASGNNEQFF,TGTGCCAGCAGCTTAGTGGCTAGCGGGAACAATGAGCAGTTCTTC
many,.,TRBV5-1,14,TRBJ2-7,CASRPRDWSYEQYF,TGCGCCAGCAGGCCCCGGGACTGGTCCTACGAGCAGTACTTC
.,TRBD2,TRBV4-2,17,TRBJ2-3,CASSPLLAGGSTDTQYF,TGTGCCAGCAGCCCTCTCTTAGCGGGAGGAAGCACAGATACGCAGTATTTT
.,.,TRBV28,15,TRBJ1-2,CASSSPPLSTYGYTF,TGTGCCAGCAGTTCACCCCCCCTGTCCACCTATGGCTACACCTTC
.,.,TRBV4-2,13,TRBJ2-5,CASSSRHQETQYF,TGTGCCAGCAGCTCTCGTCACCAAGAGACCCAGTACTTC
once,TRBD1,TRBV27,19,TRBJ2-6,CASSARGTGKSLGANVLTF,TGTGCCAGCAGTGCGCGGGGGACAGGGAAATCTTTGGGGGCCAACGTCCTGACTTTC